The following is a T cell receptor (beta chain) sequence with its context. The repertoire was sequenced with immunoSEQ multiplex PCR; TCRdb's copy has only in-frame clones and lacks some. Seen here are fewer than 100,000 clones, approximately 84% observed once, and the top ten hold approximately 14%. The data derive from a study of glioma-infiltrating T cells after dendritic cell vaccination. CDR3 length: 14 amino acids. Germline CDR1 and CDR2: SGDLS and YYNGEE. With V trimmed by 4 bases and J by 5 bases, 4 bases remained unmatched. The sample was blood, taken before dendritic cell vaccination. The chain is built from TRBV9 and TRBJ2-5; 11 nucleotides line up with TRBD2. The TCR sequence derives from a human donor with glioblastoma. For the CDR3, the DNA is TGTGCCAGCAGCACTAGCGGGAGTTCGGAGACCCAGTACTTC. It codes for CASSTSGSSETQYF.